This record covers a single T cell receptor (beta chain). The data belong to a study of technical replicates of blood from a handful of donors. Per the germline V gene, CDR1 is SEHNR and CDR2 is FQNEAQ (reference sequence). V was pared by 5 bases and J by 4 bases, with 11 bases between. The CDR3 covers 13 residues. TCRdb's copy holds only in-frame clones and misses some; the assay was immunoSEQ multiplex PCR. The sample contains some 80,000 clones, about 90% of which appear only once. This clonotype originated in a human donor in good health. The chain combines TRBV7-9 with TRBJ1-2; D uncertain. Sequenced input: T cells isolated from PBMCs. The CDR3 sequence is CASSPSQVYGYTF. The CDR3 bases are TGTGCCAGCAGCCCTAGTCAAGTCTATGGCTACACCTTC.